This is a list of T cell receptor beta chains from one sample in a study of blood T cell repertoires in COVID-19. TCRdb keeps only in-frame clones here, not all; method: immunoSEQ multiplex PCR. The sample lists about 480,000 clones; about nine tenths were seen once. The sample comprised peripheral blood. The receptors originated from a woman in her forties or fifties with COVID-19, enrolled during active disease. The CDR3 runs from the conserved cysteine through the conserved F or W. The order of the fields is clone size, J gene, V gene, D gene, CDR3 protein, CDR3 DNA. The D gene is left open where the match is weak. Part of the rows lack a size; the others show once, few, many or a class for expanded clones.

- | TRBJ1-1 | TRBV6-5 | TRBD1 | CASRPQGIEAFF | TGTGCCAGCAGACCACAGGGGATTGAAGCTTTCTTT
once | TRBJ2-7 | TRBV2 | TRBD1 | CASSRTGGIYEQYF | TGTGCCAGCAGCCGGACAGGGGGAATTTACGAGCAGTACTTC
- | TRBJ2-5 | TRBV4-2 | - | CASSQADRNQETQYF | TGTGCCAGCAGCCAAGCGGACAGAAACCAAGAGACCCAGTACTTC
once | TRBJ1-1 | TRBV27 | TRBD1 | CASSLLGTGEAFF | TGTGCCAGCAGTTTACTAGGGACAGGGGAAGCTTTCTTT
- | TRBJ2-1 | TRBV19 | - | CASTPLFPPYNEQFF | TGTGCCAGTACCCCCCTCTTTCCCCCCTACAATGAGCAGTTCTTC
once | TRBJ2-7 | TRBV2 | TRBD1 | CASTRQGAPTGEQYF | TGTGCCAGCACCCGGCAGGGGGCCCCAACTGGCGAGCAGTACTTC
- | TRBJ1-4 | TRBV5-6 | - | CASSIQGHEKLFF | TGTGCCAGCAGCATACAGGGACACGAAAAACTGTTTTTT
- | TRBJ1-5 | TRBV28 | - | CASRPYSLNQPQHF | TGTGCCAGCAGGCCCTATAGCCTTAATCAGCCCCAGCATTTT
- | TRBJ1-1 | TRBV5-1 | TRBD1 | CASAPGQLNTEAFF | TGCGCCAGTGCGCCGGGACAGTTGAACACTGAAGCTTTCTTT
- | TRBJ1-2 | TRBV30 | - | CAWRSDSLLYGYTF | TGTGCCTGGAGAAGCGACAGCTTGCTCTATGGCTACACCTTC
once | TRBJ1-3 | TRBV28 | TRBD1 | CASSLGTVLFF | TGTGCCAGCAGTTTAGGGACAGTCCTTTTTTTT
- | TRBJ2-7 | TRBV19 | TRBD1 | CASSSKDRSSYEQYF | TGTGCCAGTAGTTCCAAGGACAGGAGCTCCTACGAGCAGTACTTC
- | TRBJ2-1 | TRBV5-1 | TRBD2 | CASSLFASGGGDEQFF | TGCGCCAGCAGCTTGTTTGCTAGCGGGGGGGGCGATGAGCAGTTCTTC
- | TRBJ2-7 | TRBV10-2 | - | CASSEGAGGYEQYF | TGCGCCAGCAGTGAGGGGGCAGGGGGGTACGAGCAGTACTTC
once | TRBJ1-4 | TRBV5-1 | TRBD1 | CASSFTGGRMEKLFF | TGCGCCAGCAGCTTCACAGGGGGAAGGATGGAAAAACTGTTTTTT
- | TRBJ1-1 | TRBV6-5 | - | CASKLGQQNTEAFF | TGTGCCAGCAAATTAGGACAGCAGAACACTGAAGCTTTCTTT
- | TRBJ2-1 | TRBV6-5 | TRBD2 | CASRPSGGAYEQFF | TGTGCCAGCAGGCCTAGCGGGGGGGCCTATGAGCAGTTCTTC
- | TRBJ1-1 | TRBV5-4 | - | CASSSGGALGAFF | TGTGCCAGCAGCTCCGGGGGGGCGCTCGGAGCTTTCTTT
once | TRBJ1-2 | TRBV28 | - | CASRLNSNYGYTF | TGTGCCAGCAGACTTAACAGCAACTATGGCTACACCTTC
- | TRBJ1-1 | TRBV6-2/TRBV6-3 | TRBD1 | CASSYSWTGVNTEAFF | TGTGCCAGCAGTTACTCTTGGACAGGCGTGAACACTGAAGCTTTCTTT
- | TRBJ1-5 | TRBV7-9 | - | CASSYEGNQPQHF | TGTGCCAGCAGCTACGAGGGCAATCAGCCCCAGCATTTT
- | TRBJ2-5 | TRBV18 | TRBD1 | CASSRGQQETQYF | TGTGCCAGCTCACGGGGACAGCAAGAGACCCAGTACTTC
- | TRBJ1-1 | TRBV5-1 | TRBD1 | CASSPWTGILNTEAFF | TGCGCCAGCAGCCCTTGGACAGGGATCTTAAACACTGAAGCTTTCTTT
- | TRBJ2-1 | TRBV11-2 | - | CASSLFSGPYNEQFF | TGTGCCAGCAGCTTGTTTAGCGGTCCCTACAATGAGCAGTTCTTC
- | TRBJ2-3 | TRBV18 | TRBD2 | CASSPTGLAEYTDTQYF | TGTGCCAGCTCACCGACGGGACTAGCGGAATACACAGATACGCAGTATTTT
- | TRBJ1-1 | TRBV5-4 | TRBD1 | CASRKTGQGLTEAFF | TGTGCCAGCAGAAAAACGGGACAGGGGCTCACTGAAGCTTTCTTT
- | TRBJ2-3 | TRBV2 | TRBD2 | CASRKQRGSTDTQYF | TGTGCCAGCAGAAAACAGCGGGGGAGCACAGATACGCAGTATTTT
- | TRBJ2-6 | TRBV18 | - | CASSPPTGSGANVLTF | TGTGCCAGCTCACCCCCTACCGGCTCTGGGGCCAACGTCCTGACTTTC
- | TRBJ1-1 | TRBV6-6 | - | CASSYSGRDTEAFF | TGTGCCAGCAGTTACTCGGGCAGGGACACTGAAGCTTTCTTT
once | TRBJ1-4 | TRBV12-3/TRBV12-4 | - | CASSFEGEKLFF | TGTGCCAGCAGTTTTGAGGGTGAAAAACTGTTTTTT
- | TRBJ1-2 | TRBV11-2 | - | CASSLTGQYGYTF | TGTGCCAGCAGCTTAACTGGACAGTATGGCTACACCTTC
- | TRBJ2-2 | TRBV4-1 | - | CASSQPDVRGGELFF | TGCGCCAGCAGCCAACCAGATGTGCGGGGAGGGGAGCTGTTTTTT
- | TRBJ1-1 | TRBV19 | - | CASSIGGAVNTEAFF | TGTGCCAGTAGTATAGGCGGGGCGGTGAACACTGAAGCTTTCTTT
- | TRBJ1-1 | TRBV25-1 | - | CASRKQGNTEAFF | TGTGCCAGCAGGAAGCAGGGGAACACTGAAGCTTTCTTT
- | TRBJ2-7 | TRBV11-2 | - | CTSSPEGHEQYF | TGTACCAGCAGCCCGGAGGGGCACGAGCAGTACTTC
once | TRBJ1-1 | TRBV3-1/TRBV3-2 | - | CASSQEQVTEAFF | TGTGCCAGCAGCCAAGAACAGGTTACTGAAGCTTTCTTT
- | TRBJ1-1 | TRBV5-1 | TRBD1 | CASSFQQGGTNTEAFF | TGCGCCAGCAGCTTTCAACAGGGGGGGACGAACACTGAAGCTTTCTTT
- | TRBJ2-7 | TRBV10-1 | - | CASSELTRGEQYF | TGCGCCAGCAGTGAGTTGACTCGGGGCGAGCAGTACTTC
once | TRBJ1-4 | TRBV5-1 | - | CASREGTANEKLFF | TGCGCCAGCAGGGAAGGGACTGCTAATGAAAAACTGTTTTTT
once | TRBJ1-1 | TRBV12-3/TRBV12-4 | - | CASLGGNTEAFF | TGTGCCAGCTTAGGAGGGAACACTGAAGCTTTCTTT
- | TRBJ1-5 | TRBV20-1 | TRBD1 | CSASLDRRFGNQPQHF | TGCAGTGCTAGTCTGGACAGGCGTTTCGGCAATCAGCCCCAGCATTTT
- | TRBJ2-2 | TRBV24-1 | TRBD1 | CATSDRDRGRVTGELFF | TGTGCCACCAGTGACCGCGACAGGGGGCGAGTCACCGGGGAGCTGTTTTTT
few | TRBJ2-7 | TRBV7-2 | TRBD2 | CASSSSGGSSYEQYF | TGTGCCAGCAGCTCTAGCGGGGGGTCATCCTACGAGCAGTACTTC
- | TRBJ2-5 | TRBV5-6 | TRBD1 | CASSHRGLGEETQYF | TGTGCCAGCAGCCACAGGGGTTTAGGTGAGGAGACCCAGTACTTC
- | TRBJ1-6 | TRBV30 | - | CAYLRTDDRTLHF | TGTGCCTATCTCAGGACGGACGACAGGACCCTCCACTTT
- | TRBJ1-1 | TRBV28 | - | CASTSAGWTEAFF | TGTGCCAGCACGAGTGCGGGGTGGACTGAAGCTTTCTTT
once | TRBJ1-6 | TRBV3-1/TRBV3-2 | TRBD1 | CASSQGAGGGSYNSPLHF | TGTGCCAGCAGCCAAGGGGCAGGGGGCGGGTCCTATAATTCACCCCTCCACTTT
- | TRBJ1-6 | TRBV10-3 | - | CAISDRGGVNSPLHF | TGTGCCATCAGTGATCGTGGGGGGGTGAATTCACCCCTCCACTTT
- | TRBJ2-1 | TRBV11-2 | - | CASSLEVVGEQFF | TGTGCCAGCAGCTTAGAGGTAGTGGGCGAGCAGTTCTTC
- | TRBJ1-2 | TRBV19 | TRBD1 | CASMGQFTSGGYTF | TGTGCCAGTATGGGACAGTTCACCTCGGGAGGCTACACCTTC
- | TRBJ1-2 | TRBV18 | - | CASSPGLGPNYGYTF | TGTGCCAGCTCACCGGGCCTTGGTCCTAACTATGGCTACACCTTC
- | TRBJ1-6 | TRBV25-1 | - | CASSDRQSYNSPLHF | TGTGCCAGCAGTGACCGACAGAGCTATAATTCACCCCTCCACTTT
- | TRBJ2-1 | TRBV7-9 | - | CASSPSNSYNEQFF | TGTGCCAGCAGCCCCAGTAATTCCTACAATGAGCAGTTCTTC
once | TRBJ2-2 | TRBV9 | - | CASSVASTGELFF | TGTGCCAGCAGCGTAGCCTCCACCGGGGAGCTGTTTTTT
- | TRBJ1-2 | TRBV19 | TRBD1 | CASKGQGQPFYGYTF | TGTGCCAGTAAGGGACAGGGGCAGCCCTTCTATGGCTACACCTTC
few | TRBJ2-7 | TRBV28 | - | CASSLTSLLGEQYF | TGTGCCAGCAGTTTAACCAGTTTACTAGGCGAGCAGTACTTC
- | TRBJ1-6 | TRBV6-6 | - | CASSAQLSSYNSPLHF | TGTGCCAGCAGTGCTCAATTGAGCTCCTATAATTCACCCCTCCACTTT
- | TRBJ1-1 | TRBV6-6 | TRBD1 | CASRRQGSGTEAFF | TGTGCCAGCAGGAGACAGGGGTCGGGCACTGAAGCTTTCTTT
- | TRBJ1-6 | TRBV5-4 | - | CASSLEAGQNSPLHF | TGTGCCAGCAGCTTAGAAGCAGGGCAAAATTCACCCCTCCACTTT
- | TRBJ1-5 | TRBV2 | TRBD1 | CASSPRTGPGQPQHF | TGTGCCAGCAGTCCACGGACAGGGCCCGGTCAGCCCCAGCATTTT